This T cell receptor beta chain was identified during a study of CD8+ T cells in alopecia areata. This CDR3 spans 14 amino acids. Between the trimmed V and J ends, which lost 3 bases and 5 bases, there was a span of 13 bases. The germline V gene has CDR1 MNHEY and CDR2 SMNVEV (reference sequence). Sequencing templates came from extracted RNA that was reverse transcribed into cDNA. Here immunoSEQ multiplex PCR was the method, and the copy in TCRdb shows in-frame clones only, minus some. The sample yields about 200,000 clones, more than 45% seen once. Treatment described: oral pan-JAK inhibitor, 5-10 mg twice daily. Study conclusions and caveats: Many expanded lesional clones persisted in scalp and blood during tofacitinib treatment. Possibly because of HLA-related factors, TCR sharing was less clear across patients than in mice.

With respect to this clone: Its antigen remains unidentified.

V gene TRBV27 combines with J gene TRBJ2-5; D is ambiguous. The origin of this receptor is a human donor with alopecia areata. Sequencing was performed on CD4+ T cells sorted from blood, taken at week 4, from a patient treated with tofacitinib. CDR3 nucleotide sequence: TGTGCCAGCAGTTTTGTTCCCGCTCTTGAGACCCAGTACTTC. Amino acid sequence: CASSFVPALETQYF.